This record covers a single T cell receptor (beta chain). Its antigen is not known. Germline V CDR1 and CDR2: SGHDT, YYEEEE. The CDR3 extends over 14 amino acids. V trimming: 4 bases; J trimming: 4 bases; junction bases outside the gene matches: 2. The record originates from a study of cytomegalovirus exposure and HLA in healthy donors. Overall study results and limits: Later on, a genetic analysis was performed. It linked a missense variant in DCLRE1C with V- and J-gene trimming of TCR beta. Earlier analysis yielded a pattern in which most TCR beta V segments were productive about 90% or about 30% of the time. Near-uniform donor sequencing depth was presumed by presence/absence analyses. Some V segments, TRBV6-2 and TRBV6-3 among them, were indistinguishable and were therefore excluded.

The PCR made use of 60 Vbeta and 13 Jbeta primers. TCRdb's table, derived via immunoSEQ multiplex PCR, lists solely in-frame clones and lacks some. The sample lists 180,000 or so clones; around 80% were seen once. The sample was PBMCs. The origin of this receptor is a woman in her 30s in good health and CMV-seronegative. The chain links TRBV5-6 to TRBJ1-2, with TRBD1 identical over 12 bases. The CDR3 loop is CASSRDRGLYGYTF. In DNA form, the CDR3 reads TGTGCCAGCAGCCGGGACAGGGGGCTCTATGGCTACACCTTC.